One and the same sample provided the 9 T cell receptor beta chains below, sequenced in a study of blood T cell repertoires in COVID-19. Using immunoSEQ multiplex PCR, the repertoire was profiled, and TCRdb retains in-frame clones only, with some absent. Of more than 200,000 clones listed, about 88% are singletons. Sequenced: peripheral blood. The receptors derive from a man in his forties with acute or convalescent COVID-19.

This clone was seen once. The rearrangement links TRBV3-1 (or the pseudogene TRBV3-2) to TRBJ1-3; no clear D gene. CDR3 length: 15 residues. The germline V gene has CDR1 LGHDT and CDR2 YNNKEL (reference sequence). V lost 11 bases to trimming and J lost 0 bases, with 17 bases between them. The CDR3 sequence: CASPGGSDSGNTIYF. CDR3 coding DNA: TGTGCCTCCCCGGGAGGGTCCGACTCTGGAAACACCATATATTTT.

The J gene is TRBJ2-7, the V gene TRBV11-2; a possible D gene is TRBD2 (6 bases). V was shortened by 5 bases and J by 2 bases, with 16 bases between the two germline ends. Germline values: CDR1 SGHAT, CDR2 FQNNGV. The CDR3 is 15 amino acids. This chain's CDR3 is CASSPTGTPPYEQYF. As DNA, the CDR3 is TGTGCCAGCAGCCCAACCGGGACTCCACCCTACGAGCAGTACTTC. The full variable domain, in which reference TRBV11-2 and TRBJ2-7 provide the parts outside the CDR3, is EAGVAQSPRYKIIEKRQSVAFWCNPISGHATLYWYQQILGQGPKLLIQFQNNGVVDDSQLPKDRFSAERLKGVDSTLKIQPAKLEDSAVYLCASSPTGTPPYEQYFGPGTRLTVT.

This CDR3 is CASSFSTPWEEQYF. For the CDR3, the DNA is TGCGCCAGCAGCTTCTCGACCCCTTGGGAGGAGCAGTACTTC. V and J are TRBV5-1 and TRBJ2-7; D is possibly TRBD2 (5 bases). Germline V gene sequence: CDR1 SGHRS, CDR2 YFSETQ. CDR3 length equals 14 residues. V lost 2 bases and J lost 7, with 16 bases in between. The full variable domain, with the rest looked up from reference TRBV5-1 and TRBJ2-7, is KAGVTQTPRYLIKTRGQQVTLSCSPISGHRSVSWYQQTPGQGLQFLFEYFSETQRNKGNFPGRFSGRQFSNSRSEMNVSTLELGDSALYLCASSFSTPWEEQYFGPGTRLTVT.

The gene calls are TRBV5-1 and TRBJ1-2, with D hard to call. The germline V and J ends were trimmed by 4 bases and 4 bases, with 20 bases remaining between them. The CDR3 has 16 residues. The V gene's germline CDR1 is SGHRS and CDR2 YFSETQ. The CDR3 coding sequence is TGCGCCAGCAGCGCGGAACCCCCACCCGTGGCCTATGGCTACACCTTC. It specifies CASSAEPPPVAYGYTF.

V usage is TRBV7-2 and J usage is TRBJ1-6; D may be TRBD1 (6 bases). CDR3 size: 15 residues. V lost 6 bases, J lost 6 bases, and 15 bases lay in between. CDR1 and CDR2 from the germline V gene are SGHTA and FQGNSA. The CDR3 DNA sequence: TGTGCCAGCAGTTGGGGGGGGGCCGGTAATTCACCCCTCCACTTT. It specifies CASSWGGAGNSPLHF.

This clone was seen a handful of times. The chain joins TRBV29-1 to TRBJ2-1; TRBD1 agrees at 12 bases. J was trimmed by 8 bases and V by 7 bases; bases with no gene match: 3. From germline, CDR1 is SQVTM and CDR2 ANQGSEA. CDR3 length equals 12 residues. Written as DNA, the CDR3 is TGCAGCGCAGGGACAGGGGGCGATGAGCAGTTCTTC. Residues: CSAGTGGDEQFF.

CDR3 nucleotides: TGTGCCAGTAGTATAGATCTATGGGGACTAGGGCAGCCCCAGCATTTT. Its protein is CASSIDLWGLGQPQHF. The chain carries TRBV19 and TRBJ1-5, with D possibly being TRBD1 (5 bases). CDR1 is LNHDA and CDR2 is SQIVND in the germline V gene (reference sequence). The CDR3 totals 16 residues. Trimming took 0 bases from V and 7 from J, leaving 16 bases between them. The full variable domain, with the rest looked up from reference TRBV19 and TRBJ1-5, is DGGITQSPKYLFRKEGQNVTLSCEQNLNHDAMYWYRQDPGQGLRLIYYSQIVNDFQKGDIAEGYSVSREKKESFPLTVTSAQKNPTAFYLCASSIDLWGLGQPQHFGDGTRLSIL.

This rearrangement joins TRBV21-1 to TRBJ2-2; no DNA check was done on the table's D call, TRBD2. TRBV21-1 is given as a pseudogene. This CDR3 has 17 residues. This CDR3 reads CASSNSGGASNTGELFF. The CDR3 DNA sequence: TGTGCCAGCAGCAACAGCGGGGGGGCCTCGAACACCGGGGAGCTGTTTTTT.

Written as DNA, the CDR3 is TGCGCCAGCAGTGAGACACCCGGGACAGGGGGAGATCAGCCCCAGCATTTT. Translated, it gives CASSETPGTGGDQPQHF. The chain carries TRBV10-1 and TRBJ1-5; 11 bases match TRBD1. The CDR3 consists of 17 residues. The germline V gene encodes CDR1 WNHNN and CDR2 SYGVQD (reference sequence). V was clipped by 2 bases and J by 5 bases; unmatched bases: 8.